This TCR beta chain came from a study of OX40 agonist ivuxolimab in advanced cancers. General study results and limits: Compared with CD4+, CD8+ T cells on average had more expanded clones. Low levels of normalized T-cell clonal expansion also appeared in some nonresponders.

Method: immunoSEQ multiplex PCR; TCRdb's copy keeps in-frame clones and lacks some. This table holds about 38,000 clones, 82% found once. In the case of this clone: Its antigen is not known.

The CDR3 sequence is 13 residues long. CDR1 and CDR2 from the germline V gene are GTSNPN and SVGIG (reference sequence). Deletions cut 0 bases from V and 4 bases from J, with 7 bases between. The sequence was obtained from an adult with an advanced solid tumor such as melanoma, head and neck, liver or kidney cancer. The V call is TRBV30, the J call TRBJ1-3; D is undetermined. The sequencing used CD4+ or CD8+ T cells sorted from blood, collected in a trial of the OX40 agonist ivuxolimab. The CDR3: CAWSVNVGNTIYF. In DNA, the CDR3 is TGTGCCTGGAGTGTAAATGTGGGAAACACCATATATTTT.